What follows describes a single TCR beta chain. Which antigen it targets is not known. No per-base quality is available; no much larger clone lies one base away. Other DNA sequences in the sample encode the same CDR3. This entry belongs to a study of a mutant IDH1 vaccine in newly diagnosed glioma (dated by TCRdb to the early 2020s). For the wider study: Across visits V03 through V10, patients got a total of eight vaccinations, given in weeks 1, 3, 5, 7, 11, 15, 19 and 23. Of the roughly 33 treated patients, roughly 62% were male and approximately 40% were female, and the mean age was 40.4 years. For exploratory analyses, longitudinal TCRB deep sequencing was carried out in more than 20 treated patients wherever samples were available. Prior to enrollment, patients had been given standard therapy consisting of radiotherapy alone, temozolomide alone, or radiochemotherapy with temozolomide, with the combination given to most patients. Peripheral blood was drawn at six visits: V03 (baseline), V05, V07, V10, V12 and V13. Vaccination started 4-6 weeks after radiotherapy alone, or was given together with temozolomide cycles in the groups whose treatment included chemotherapy.

V and J lose 1 base and 2 bases, and a span of 6 bases separates them. The CDR3, from cysteine to phenylalanine, totals 14 residues. Kept here is only the CDR3 DNA, which spans 42 bases and is read in frame from base 1. Sequences KGHSH (CDR1) and LQKENI (CDR2) are obtained from the germline V gene. Read against the paper, the sample's time point label means: week 11, during vaccination. Each vaccine dose, consisting of 300 ug of a 20-mer mutant IDH1 peptide in Montanide, was administered subcutaneously with topical imiquimod. The donors had newly diagnosed IDH1-mutant astrocytomas of WHO grade 3 or 4 that showed loss of nuclear ATRX. The samples were drawn from NOA16, a multicentre, single-arm, open-label phase I trial in Germany that tested a mutant IDH1 peptide vaccine in humans for the first time. Genomic DNA for TCRB sequencing was extracted from EDTA blood using the DNeasy Blood and Tissue Kit.

The protocol used for the library was the immunoSEQ multiplex PCR assay. Rearranged TCR beta chain sequences were amplified using the hsTCRB Kit according to the manufacturer's protocol. TCRB libraries were sequenced on an Illumina MiSeq. Per the authors' processing: The proprietary platform of the kit vendor was used for demultiplexing, trimming and gene mapping. Sourced from immuneACCESS, this table was stored by TCRdb with only in-frame sequences that have V and J called. A share of the clones is absent; for the studies checked, an unresolved V gene accounts for under half, and the remainder has no known explanation. V and J calls and clone size are as listed in that table; D and trimming were resolved from the DNA. The sample table holds about 66,000 clones, of which roughly 84% were seen once. Approximately 9.5% of the sample comes from the top ten. Beyond this particular receptor, the publication reports: The authors stated that sample limitations prevented analyses of patient blood samples from being reproduced. Changes in the top peripheral T cell clonotypes picked up by TCRB sequencing did not appear to be linked to pseudoprogression. Selection of PBMC samples for TCRB deep sequencing was based on availability. Immune responses induced by the vaccine were seen in approximately 92% of patients across multiple MHC alleles.

The chain is encoded by TRBV18 joined to TRBJ1-5; TRBD1 is a weak D gene call, 6 bases matching. The receptor comes from a woman aged 50 to 65 with glioma. This material consisted of PBMCs, taken from a glioma patient whose treatment included an IDH1 peptide vaccine. The bases read TGTGCCAGCTCACCACGACAGGGCAATCAGCCCCAGCATTTT. This encodes CASSPRQGNQPQHF.